This TCR beta chain was recorded in a study of T cells in Graves' hyperthyroidism and ophthalmopathy. TCR beta CDR3 sequences were amplified from RNA transcripts. TCR CDR3 regions were first amplified by RT-PCR with HTBI primers. TCRdb recomputed calls from the multiplex PCR reads with MiXCR, one row per CDR3 protein. The table shows about 680,000 distinct CDR3 sequences, with approximately 36% occurring only once. Diagnoses used clinical symptoms, serum thyroxine and TRAb, thyroid ultrasound and orbital computed tomography. This clonotype was seen a few times. V was pared by 0 bases and J by 0 bases, with 6 bases between. Per germline, CDR1 LGHNA and CDR2 YSLEER. CDR3 length: 16 residues.

The receptor was derived from a woman between 40 and 50 years old with Graves' hyperthyroidism. V and J are TRBV4-3 and TRBJ2-6; D remains ambiguous. Sequencing input: blood. DNA of the CDR3: TGCGCCAGCAGCCAAGAGTTCCCCTCTGGGGCCAACGTCCTGACTTTC. Its translation is CASSQEFPSGANVLTF.